In this sample, the clone carrying this TCR beta chain turned up a few times. Its cognate antigen is unknown. This record belongs to a study of beta chain features in type 1 diabetes. Overall study findings and caveats: TCRB CDR3s were moderately but significantly shorter in Type 1 diabetes patients in all four CD4+ subsets. Type 1 diabetes patients showed fewer insertions and more deletions at VDJ junctions.

Germline V gene lookup returns CDR1 LNHDA and CDR2 SQIVND (reference sequence). The CDR3 consists of 13 residues. The V and J ends lost 6 bases and 3 bases, in that order; junction bases with no gene match: 4. Sequencing targeted expressed TCRB transcripts, as all isolated RNA had been reverse transcribed. The method was immunoSEQ multiplex PCR; TCRdb's version includes in-frame clones alone and lacks a portion of them. The table shows approximately 330,000 clones, with approximately 9.9% occurring only once. The sample taken for sequencing was naive CD4+ T cells from blood. V is TRBV19 and J is TRBJ1-2; the match to TRBD1 covers 7 bases. This receptor was identified in a young woman in good health. The CDR3 region is CASRYRGDYGYTF. The CDR3 DNA is TGTGCCAGTAGGTACAGGGGTGACTATGGCTACACCTTC.